The T cell receptor beta chain described here comes from a study of blood T cell repertoires in COVID-19. Whole-study context: Spain, Italy and the United States supplied samples that represented acute and convalescent COVID-19.

Method: immunoSEQ multiplex PCR; TCRdb's copy keeps in-frame clones and lacks some. The data contain 35,000 to 55,000 clones, roughly 85% of them singletons. Germline V gives CDR1 SQVTM, CDR2 ANQGSEA. The germline V and J ends were trimmed by 0 bases and 2 bases, with 10 bases remaining between them. The CDR3 loop spans 14 amino acids. This clonotype originated in a woman aged 70-85 years with acute or convalescent COVID-19. Sequences were obtained from peripheral blood. The chain couples TRBV29-1 to TRBJ1-2; the D is unclear. As DNA, the CDR3 is TGCAGCGTTGAAGATCCAACTTTAAACTATGGCTACACCTTC. It encodes CSVEDPTLNYGYTF.